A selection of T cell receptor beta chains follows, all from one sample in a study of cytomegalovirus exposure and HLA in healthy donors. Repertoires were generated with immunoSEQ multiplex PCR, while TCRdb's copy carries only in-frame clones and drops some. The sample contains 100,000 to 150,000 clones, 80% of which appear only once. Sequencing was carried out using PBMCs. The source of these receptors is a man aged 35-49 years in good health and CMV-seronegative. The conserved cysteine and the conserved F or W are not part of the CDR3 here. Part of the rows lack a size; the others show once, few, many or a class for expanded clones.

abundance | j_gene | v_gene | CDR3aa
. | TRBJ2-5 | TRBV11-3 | ASSLTSGAARETQY
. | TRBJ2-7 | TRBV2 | ASSPGLASYEQY
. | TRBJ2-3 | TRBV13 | ASSLVTGGDTQY
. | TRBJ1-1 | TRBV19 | ASSRVRQGAEAF
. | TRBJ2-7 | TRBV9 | ASSVTSGTYEQY
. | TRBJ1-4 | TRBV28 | ASNRPGATNEKLF
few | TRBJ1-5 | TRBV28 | ASSLGTGYQPQH
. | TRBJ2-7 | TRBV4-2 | ASSPQSPGLAGGEQY
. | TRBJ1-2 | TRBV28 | ATVWQTYGYT
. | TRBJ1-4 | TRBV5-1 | ASSRRPGTNEKLF
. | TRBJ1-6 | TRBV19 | ATQESGGSPLH
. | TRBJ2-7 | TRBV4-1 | ASSQLGQGLYEQY
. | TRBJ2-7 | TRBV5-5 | ASSPQGDAGFYEQY
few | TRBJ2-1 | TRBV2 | ASRETSGGYNEQF
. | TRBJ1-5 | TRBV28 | ASSFGGNQPQH
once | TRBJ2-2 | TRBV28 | ASRETGLAGTNTGELF
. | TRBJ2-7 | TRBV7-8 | ASSTVEGKYEQY
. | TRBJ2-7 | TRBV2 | ASNGGSGYSYEQY
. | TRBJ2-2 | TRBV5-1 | ASSPTDAGELF
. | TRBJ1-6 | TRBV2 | ASSIQGWNSPLH
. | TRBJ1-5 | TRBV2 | ASSEGRTGGFMLGNQPQH
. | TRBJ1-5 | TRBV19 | ASRPFRDREAPQH
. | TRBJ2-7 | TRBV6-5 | ASSYDGGTSYEQY
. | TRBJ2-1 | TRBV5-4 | ASSPGGLAGAANEQF
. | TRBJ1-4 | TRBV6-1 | ASSGGLTTNEKLF
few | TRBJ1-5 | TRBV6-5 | ASSYTTGGSQPQH
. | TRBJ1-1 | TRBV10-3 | AISDPLRGVMNTEAF
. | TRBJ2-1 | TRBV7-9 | ASSLPHPGQVLEQF
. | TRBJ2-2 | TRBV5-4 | ASSLAVGRGGWTGELF
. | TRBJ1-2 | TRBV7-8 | ASSHDSYGYT
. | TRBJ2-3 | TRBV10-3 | AISDPGVSIRAADTQY
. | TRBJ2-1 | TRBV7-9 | ASSTQNQRSYNEQF
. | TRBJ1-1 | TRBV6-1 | ASRPLGEVAEAF
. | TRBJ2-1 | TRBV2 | ASLGGSPHYNEQF
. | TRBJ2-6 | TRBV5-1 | ASSSTASGANVLT
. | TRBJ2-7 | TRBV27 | ASSFSGFYEQY
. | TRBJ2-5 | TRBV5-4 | ASSLGLQETQY
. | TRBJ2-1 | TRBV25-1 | ASTSTGGVYNEQF
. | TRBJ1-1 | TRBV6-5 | ASSYSRTGMNTEAF
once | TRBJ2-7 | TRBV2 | ASRAGPLYEQY
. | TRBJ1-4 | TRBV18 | ASSQDRDEKLF
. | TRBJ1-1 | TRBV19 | ASTIPGWDTEAF
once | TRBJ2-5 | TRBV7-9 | ALTPSGETQY
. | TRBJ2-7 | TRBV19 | ASSISSFSDTYEQY
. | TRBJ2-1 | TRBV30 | AWSVTGTVYNEQF
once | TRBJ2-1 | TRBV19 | ATTRLAGGNNEQF
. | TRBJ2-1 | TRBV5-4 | ASSLWTGIDEQF
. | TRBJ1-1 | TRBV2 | ASSSRNTEAF
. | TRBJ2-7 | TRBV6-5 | ASSTRTTKQY
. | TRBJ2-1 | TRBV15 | ATSRDGFEQF
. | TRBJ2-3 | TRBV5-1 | ASSFGGPSTDTQY
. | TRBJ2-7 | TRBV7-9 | ASSPGEDRAFYEQY
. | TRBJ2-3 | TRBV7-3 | ASSSGLFSTDTQY